The 11 T cell receptor beta chains given below trace back to one sample, sequenced in a study of T cell repertoires in cytomegalovirus infection. TCRdb re-analysed the reads in MiXCR, keeping a single row per CDR3 protein. The sample carries around 320,000 distinct CDR3 sequences, more than 9% recorded once. Sequencing was done on a sample of PBMCs. The receptors derive from a human donor in good health (CMV status not recorded). Some clones in this sample may be carry-over from other donors' samples.

Comments on this clonotype: The junction departs from germline at one end; a sequencing error may be responsible. The J gene is TRBJ1-5, the V gene TRBV28; D ambiguous. This CDR3 is built from 16 residues. In germline, CDR1 is MDHEN, CDR2 SYDVKM. The CDR3: CTSSSPTAYSNQPQHF. In DNA form, the CDR3 reads TGTACCAGCAGTTCTCCGACGGCCTATAGCAATCAGCCCCAGCATTTT.

This clonotype has ten or more counts. This chain joins TRBV19 and TRBJ1-5; 7 nucleotides match TRBD1. This CDR3 is 16 amino acids long. The junction had 9 bases not matched to a gene; V was cut back by 6 bases and J by 1 base. In germline, CDR1 is LNHDA, CDR2 SQIVND (reference sequence). In nucleotides, the CDR3 is TGTGCCAGTAGGAACGTCGGGACAGCCAGCAATCAGCCCCAGCATTTT. Its protein is CASRNVGTASNQPQHF.

The V and J genes are TRBV20-1 and TRBJ2-3; possibly TRBD1 or TRBD2 for D (6 bases each). This CDR3 has 16 residues. The V end was cut by 6 bases, the J end by 1 base, with 20 bases between. Germline CDR1 DFQATT, CDR2 SNEGSKA (reference sequence). The CDR3 reads CSAEPGGVIGTDTQYF. CDR3 coding DNA: TGCAGTGCCGAGCCCGGGGGCGTTATCGGCACAGATACGCAGTATTTT.

This chain uses TRBV6-1 with TRBJ2-1; D is unclear. The CDR3 runs 15 residues. V was clipped by 6 bases and J by 0 bases, with 12 bases between them. CDR1 is MNHNS and CDR2 is SASEGT in the germline V gene. CDR3 region: CASRDGPSSYNEQFF. DNA of the CDR3: TGTGCCAGCAGAGATGGTCCCAGCTCCTACAATGAGCAGTTCTTC.

This clonotype was observed at least ten times. The chain is built from TRBV7-2 and TRBJ2-2; D is possibly TRBD2 (7 bases). Trimming took 5 bases from V and 1 from J, leaving 11 bases between them. CDR1 and CDR2 from the germline V gene are SGHTA and FQGNSA. The CDR3 is 15 residues long. CDR3: CASSQGGENTGELFF. The CDR3 DNA is TGTGCCAGCAGCCAAGGGGGGGAGAACACCGGGGAGCTGTTTTTT.

At least ten counts were recorded for this clonotype. The rearrangement uses TRBV28 and TRBJ2-5, with 8 positions matching TRBD2. The CDR3 covers 19 residues. The germline V gene encodes CDR1 MDHEN and CDR2 SYDVKM. The junction had 16 bases not matched to a gene; V was cut back by 2 bases and J by 2 bases. The DNA for the CDR3 is TGTGCCAGCAGTTTAGGCGTCGGAGCGGGAGTGACGTATCAAGAGACCCAGTACTTC. This sequence encodes CASSLGVGAGVTYQETQYF. The variable domain in full, completed from reference TRBV28 and TRBJ2-5, reads DVKVTQSSRYLVKRTGEKVFLECVQDMDHENMFWYRQDPGLGLRLIYFSYDVKMKEKGDIPEGYSVSREKKERFSLILESASTNQTSMYLCASSLGVGAGVTYQETQYFGPGTRLLVL.

This clonotype was counted at least ten times. The CDR3 loop is CASSLKRDSRKHF. CDR3 DNA: TGTGCCAGCAGCCTAAAACGGGACAGCAGAAAGCATTTT. The V gene is TRBV7-3, the J gene TRBJ1-5, with TRBD1 matching over 7 bases. This CDR3 region has 13 residues. J lost 14 bases, V lost 5 bases, and 12 bases had no gene match. The germline gives CDR1 SGHTA, CDR2 FQGTGA.

V gene TRBV20-1 combines with J gene TRBJ2-7; D perhaps matches TRBD1 (5 bases). The germline V gene has CDR1 DFQATT and CDR2 SNEGSKA (reference sequence). The V gene lost 0 bases and the J gene lost 0 bases, with 6 bases spanning the gap. This CDR3 spans 13 amino acids. The CDR3, as DNA: TGCAGTGCTAGAGAGACAGTCTCCTACGAGCAGTACTTC. As protein: CSARETVSYEQYF.

This chain joins TRBV12-3 or TRBV12-4 and TRBJ1-1; no firm D call. CDR3 size: 16 residues. Trimming pared 5 bases from V and 4 bases from J, leaving 20 bases between. The CDR3 region is CASSPRWPGSGTEAFF. The DNA for the CDR3 is TGTGCCAGCAGTCCCCGTTGGCCGGGGTCCGGCACTGAAGCTTTCTTT.

The rearrangement uses TRBV7-9 and TRBJ2-7; D is ambiguous. The V gene lost 5 bases and the J gene lost 1 base, with 12 bases spanning the gap. Germline CDR1 is SEHNR and CDR2 is FQNEAQ (reference sequence). The CDR3 runs to 14 residues. The CDR3 sequence is CASSPRLGSYEQYF. As DNA, the CDR3 is TGTGCCAGCAGCCCTAGACTGGGATCCTACGAGCAGTACTTC.

This clonotype was seen repeatedly, ten times or more. The chain has TRBV7-2 and TRBJ1-5; D unclear. V shed 1 base and J shed 1 base, with 11 bases lying between them. The CDR3 is 16 residues long. Germline CDR1 reads SGHTA; CDR2 reads FQGNSA. CDR3 nucleotide sequence: TGTGCCAGCAGCTTAGATCTGGGCTCGAGCAATCAGCCCCAGCATTTT. It is translated as CASSLDLGSSNQPQHF.